A single sample gave rise to the 2 T cell receptor beta chains below, sequenced in a study of beta chain features in type 1 diabetes. The isolated RNA, all of it, was reverse transcribed, so expressed TCRB transcripts were what got sequenced. Clones were read by immunoSEQ multiplex PCR, and TCRdb kept only the in-frame ones, dropping some. The repertoire consists of 600,000 to 650,000 clones, with around 15% occurring once and the leading ten covering 0.09% to 0.095%. The specimen was naive CD4+ T cells from blood. Receptors were obtained from a man between 18 and 29 years old in good health.

This clone was counted between two and nine times. This chain uses TRBV7-3 with TRBJ2-1; perhaps TRBD1 as D (5 bases). CDR1 is SGHTA, CDR2 FQGTGA, per germline. The length of the CDR3 is 13 residues. V was cut by 4 bases and J by 10 bases, with 14 bases left in between. In DNA, the CDR3 is TGTGCCAGCAGCTCCTCAGGGCCAGGGGAGCAGTTCTTC. It is translated as CASSSSGPGEQFF.

The CDR3 nucleotides read TGTGCCAGCAGCCCAGGGGGAGCAGAGACCCAGTACTTC. Translating gives CASSPGGAETQYF. The chain is built from TRBV7-2 and TRBJ2-5; 7 positions match TRBD1. From germline, CDR1 is SGHTA and CDR2 FQGNSA. CDR3 length: 13 residues. V was clipped by 5 bases and J by 4 bases; unmatched bases: 4. The complete variable domain, with remaining parts taken from reference TRBV7-2 and TRBJ2-5, reads GAGVSQSPSNKVTEKGKDVELRCDPISGHTALYWYRQSLGQGLEFLIYFQGNSAPDKSGLPSDRFSAERTGGSVSTLTIQRTQQEDSAVYLCASSPGGAETQYFGPGTRLLVL.